This TCR beta chain originates from a study of blood T cell repertoires in COVID-19. CDR1 MNHNS and CDR2 SASEGT come from the germline V gene. The CDR3 loop spans 17 amino acids. V was clipped by 2 bases and J by 5 bases; unmatched bases: 13. Sequencing used immunoSEQ multiplex PCR; TCRdb keeps in-frame clones, though not all of them. The table has around 230,000 clones, more than 75% seen once; the top ten hold under 14%. Patients in Seattle were enrolled during active infection, then followed longitudinally. The sequenced sample was peripheral blood. The rearrangement links TRBV6-1 to TRBJ1-1, with 8 nucleotides matching TRBD1. The receptor comes from a man aged 45 to 65 with COVID-19, enrolled during active disease. The CDR3 DNA is TGTGCCAGCAGTGAATATAGTGTGGCAGGGGGCAAAACTGAAGCTTTCTTT. The encoded protein is CASSEYSVAGGKTEAFF.